This T cell receptor (beta chain) is from a study of blood T cell repertoires in COVID-19. CDR3 length equals 16 residues. J lost 6 bases, V lost 2 bases, and 9 bases had no gene match. Looked up from germline, CDR1 is KGHSH and CDR2 is LQKENI. In the source study's methods: Reference gene primer amplification yielded estimated nucleated cell counts. Sequencing was performed with immunoSEQ multiplex PCR; in TCRdb, only in-frame clones are kept and a portion is missing. Clone size and the V and J calls come from that table; the DNA yielded D and trimming. Counted here are 350,000 to 450,000 clones, 85% occurring once; the ten biggest clones make up under 4%.

This receptor was taken from a woman between 18 and 29 years old with acute or convalescent COVID-19. The sequenced sample was peripheral blood. The V gene is TRBV18, the J gene TRBJ2-1; TRBD2 agrees at 8 bases. CDR3 region: CASSPMGLELPNEQFF. CDR3 DNA sequence: TGTGCCAGCTCACCAATGGGACTAGAATTGCCCAATGAGCAGTTCTTC.